A single sample gave rise to the 32 T cell receptor beta chains below, sequenced in a study of naive CD8 T cells in extremely preterm neonates. Some clones are missing from TCRdb's copy, which holds only in-frame ones; the method was immunoSEQ multiplex PCR. The profile covers tens of thousands of clones, with approximately 88% appearing a single time and about 0.85% taken by the ten largest. General study results and limits: Compared with older groups, preterm CDR3s were shorter, with fewer N additions and less trimming.

Their target antigens are unknown. Extremely preterm births at roughly 23-27 weeks of gestation supplied the samples. Sequences were obtained from naive CD8+ T cells from cord blood. These receptors came from a boy who was born preterm.

The V gene is TRBV6-6, the J gene TRBJ2-7; 9 bases are shared with TRBD1. Germline loops: CDR1 MNHNY, CDR2 SVGAGI (reference sequence). Germline trimming cut 0 bases from V and 6 bases from J; bases unmatched to any gene: 6. The CDR3 contains 15 residues. DNA of the CDR3: TGTGCCAGCAGTTACTCCACAGGGGGCAACGGCGAGCAGTACTTC. Its translation: CASSYSTGGNGEQYF.

The CDR3 sequence: CASTPGNTEAFF. The CDR3 DNA sequence: TGTGCCAGTACCCCGGGCAACACTGAAGCTTTCTTT. This chain joins TRBV19 and TRBJ1-1; D gene ambiguous. The CDR3 loop spans 12 amino acids. Germline CDR1 reads LNHDA; CDR2 reads SQIVND (reference sequence). The germline V and J ends were trimmed by 7 bases and 2 bases, with 8 bases remaining between them.

The V call is TRBV4-2, the J call TRBJ2-2, with 8 bases fitting TRBD1. With 2 bases clipped from V and 1 base from J, the junction kept 3 bases outside the gene matches. CDR1 is LGHNA, CDR2 YNFKEQ, per germline. This CDR3 is 16 amino acids long. This CDR3 is CASSQKGQGNTGELFF. The CDR3 nucleotides are TGTGCCAGCAGCCAAAAAGGACAGGGGAACACCGGGGAGCTGTTTTTT.

The sample holds one count of this clone. The chain recombines TRBV6-5 with TRBJ1-1, with 7 nucleotides matching TRBD1. Per the germline V gene, CDR1 is MNHEY and CDR2 is SVGAGI. V shed 4 bases and J 1 base; nucleotides not matched to a gene: 0. CDR3 length: 13 amino acids. The CDR3 is CASSWTGNTEAFF. The CDR3 bases are TGTGCCAGCAGTTGGACAGGGAACACTGAAGCTTTCTTT.

The chain links TRBV9 to TRBJ2-3, with TRBD2 matching over 14 bases. CDR1 and CDR2 (germline): SGDLS, YYNGEE. The J segment lost 4 bases and the V segment lost 3 bases, leaving 1 base of the junction unmatched. This CDR3 contains 15 residues. In DNA form, the CDR3 reads TGTGCCAGCAGCGAGACTAGCGGGGGGGCAGATACGCAGTATTTT. Its translation: CASSETSGGADTQYF.

V is TRBV5-1 and J is TRBJ1-6; 9 nucleotides agree with TRBD1. CDR3 length: 16 amino acids. Germline trimming cut 0 bases from V and 4 bases from J; bases unmatched to any gene: 2. In germline, CDR1 is SGHRS, CDR2 YFSETQ. The CDR3 nucleotides are TGCGCCAGCAGCTTGGCCGGGACAGGGTATAATTCACCCCTCCACTTT. It translates to CASSLAGTGYNSPLHF.

The chain employs TRBV6-5 and TRBJ2-3, with 11 bases identical to TRBD2. J gave up 1 base and V 4 bases, and 1 base lay outside the gene matches. CDR1 and CDR2 from the germline V gene are MNHEY and SVGAGI. The CDR3 contains 15 residues. The chain's CDR3 is CASSLGLAGTDTQYF. As DNA, the CDR3 is TGTGCCAGCAGTTTGGGACTAGCGGGCACAGATACGCAGTATTTT.

This clone was seen just once. The chain has TRBV7-3 and TRBJ2-7; 10 positions agree with TRBD2. The V gene's germline CDR1 is SGHTA and CDR2 FQGTGA. Trimming took 3 bases from V and 4 from J; bases not matched to a gene: 0. There are 13 residues in the CDR3. CDR3 nucleotide sequence: TGTGCCAGCAGCTTTAGCGGGGGGTACGAGCAGTACTTC. Its protein product is CASSFSGGYEQYF.

This chain uses TRBV9 with TRBJ1-2; 9 bases are shared with TRBD1. The CDR3 is 15 amino acids. Germline CDR1 is SGDLS and CDR2 is YYNGEE. Unmatched junction bases numbered 4, after V lost 4 bases and J lost 0 bases. CDR3 DNA: TGTGCCAGCAGCCCCAGACAGGGGGCTAACTATGGCTACACCTTC. It encodes CASSPRQGANYGYTF.

The CDR3 nucleotides read TGTGCCAGTAGTACCTGGACAGGGGACTACGAGCAGTACTTC. It specifies CASSTWTGDYEQYF. This sequence joins TRBV19 and TRBJ2-7; 9 bases match TRBD1. The CDR3 extends over 14 amino acids. V dropped 4 bases and J dropped 3; count of bases not matched to a gene: 4. Germline CDR1 LNHDA, CDR2 SQIVND (reference sequence).

The chain uses TRBV5-1 and TRBJ2-7; 7 bases are a match to TRBD2. The CDR3 extends over 15 amino acids. The V gene end was trimmed by 1 base and the J gene end by 3 bases; junction bases not matched to a gene: 7. Germline V gives CDR1 SGHRS, CDR2 YFSETQ. CDR3 loop: CASSLPRSGGYEQYF. DNA for the CDR3: TGCGCCAGCAGCTTGCCCAGGTCGGGGGGCTACGAGCAGTACTTC.

The chain combines TRBV10-1 with TRBJ1-2; a possible D gene is TRBD1 (5 bases). CDR3 length equals 12 residues. The germline V gene has CDR1 WNHNN and CDR2 SYGVQD (reference sequence). Trimming took 6 bases from V and 0 from J, leaving 5 bases between them. The CDR3 DNA reads as TGCGCCAGCAGGGACACTAACTATGGCTACACCTTC. Translating it yields CASRDTNYGYTF.

V is TRBV6-1 and J is TRBJ2-7; D ambiguous. In germline, CDR1 is MNHNS, CDR2 SASEGT. V was pared by 8 bases and J by 1 base, with 0 bases between. The CDR3 length is 9 residues. The CDR3 region has the DNA TGTGCCAGCTCCTACGAGCAGTACTTC. Translating gives CASSYEQYF.

Worth noting for this clone: Other DNA sequences from this sample encode an identical CDR3 as well. V usage is TRBV7-9 and J usage is TRBJ2-3; TRBD1 matches 8 bases. The germline CDR1 and CDR2 sequences are SEHNR and FQNEAQ (reference sequence). The J segment lost 4 bases and the V segment lost 3 bases, leaving 3 bases of the junction unmatched. This CDR3 has 14 amino acids. The CDR3 loop is CASSLSGGPDTQYF. In DNA form, the CDR3 reads TGTGCCAGCAGCTTGTCAGGGGGCCCAGATACGCAGTATTTT.

This clone was counted a few times. Within the sample, other DNA sequences also encode this same CDR3. The chain links TRBV19 to TRBJ2-7; the D gene is possibly TRBD2 (6 bases). V shed 1 base and J shed 2 bases, with 6 bases lying between them. Germline CDR1 and CDR2: LNHDA and SQIVND (reference sequence). This CDR3 spans 13 amino acids. The CDR3: CASSIAGAYEQYF. Written as DNA, the CDR3 is TGTGCCAGTAGTATAGCGGGGGCCTACGAGCAGTACTTC.

This clone was counted a few times. The chain has TRBV5-1 and TRBJ2-7, with 15 bases that match TRBD2. With 3 bases clipped from V and 2 bases from J, the junction kept 0 bases outside the gene matches. Per the germline V gene, CDR1 is SGHRS and CDR2 is YFSETQ. The length of the CDR3 is 15 residues. The CDR3 bases are TGCGCCAGCAGCTGGACTAGCGGGGGGGCCTACGAGCAGTACTTC. Translating it yields CASSWTSGGAYEQYF.

The chain couples TRBV5-5 to TRBJ1-6; unclear D gene. The CDR3 covers 14 residues. The V gene lost 0 bases and the J gene lost 5 bases, with 6 bases spanning the gap. The germline gives CDR1 SGHKS, CDR2 YYEKEE (reference sequence). The CDR3 sequence is CASSLVGNNSPLHF. DNA of the CDR3: TGTGCCAGCAGCTTGGTTGGCAATAATTCACCCCTCCACTTT.

The DNA for the CDR3 is TGCGCCAGCAGCCAAGCAGGGGGCGCTCAGCCCCAGCATTTT. Amino acid sequence: CASSQAGGAQPQHF. The chain combines TRBV4-1 with TRBJ1-5, with TRBD1 identical over 8 bases. V dropped 1 base and J dropped 6; count of bases not matched to a gene: 2. The V gene's germline CDR1 is MGHRA and CDR2 YSYEKL. The CDR3 is 14 amino acids.

The chain carries TRBV5-1 and TRBJ2-7; 9 positions match TRBD1. CDR3 length: 13 residues. Germline V gene sequence: CDR1 SGHRS, CDR2 YFSETQ. Unmatched junction bases numbered 1, after V lost 3 bases and J lost 3 bases. The CDR3 DNA is TGCGCCAGCAGCTGGGGACAGGGCTACGAGCAGTACTTC. Its protein is CASSWGQGYEQYF.

The V call is TRBV7-2, the J call TRBJ2-4; no reliable D call. Germline CDR1 reads SGHTA; CDR2 reads FQGNSA. The CDR3 runs 14 residues. V dropped 4 bases and J dropped 3 bases, with 10 bases sitting between them. CDR3 region: CASSYGLFKNIQYF. As DNA, the CDR3 is TGTGCCAGCAGCTACGGTCTCTTCAAAAACATTCAGTACTTC.

The chain has TRBV9 and TRBJ2-2; TRBD2 matches 9 bases. Germline CDR1 and CDR2: SGDLS and YYNGEE. This CDR3 has 16 amino acids. Germline trimming cut 0 bases from V and 0 bases from J; bases unmatched to any gene: 0. This CDR3 reads CASSVERGANTGELFF. For the CDR3, the DNA is TGTGCCAGCAGCGTAGAGCGGGGGGCGAACACCGGGGAGCTGTTTTTT.

The V call is TRBV7-2, the J call TRBJ2-1; TRBD2 matches at 8 bases. CDR3 length equals 13 residues. Trimming cost V 2 bases and J 6 bases; bases outside gene matches: 0. Germline V gene sequence: CDR1 SGHTA, CDR2 FQGNSA. This CDR3 is CASSLSGGNEQFF. CDR3 coding DNA: TGTGCCAGCAGCTTAAGCGGGGGCAATGAGCAGTTCTTC.

V gene TRBV9 combines with J gene TRBJ1-2; D might be TRBD1 (5 bases). The CDR3 consists of 14 residues. Trimming left V 0 bases short and J 4 bases short, with 10 bases between. Germline CDR1 is SGDLS and CDR2 is YYNGEE. In DNA, the CDR3 is TGTGCCAGCAGCGTAGGGGGCGCCACCTATGGCTACACCTTC. Encoded protein: CASSVGGATYGYTF. The entire variable domain, with the rest obtained from reference TRBV9 and TRBJ1-2, is as follows: DSGVTQTPKHLITATGQRVTLRCSPRSGDLSVYWYQQSLDQGLQFLIQYYNGEERAKGNILERFSAQQFPDLHSELNLSSLELGDSALYFCASSVGGATYGYTFGSGTRLTVV.

The V gene is TRBV7-8, the J gene TRBJ2-3; D not certain. V shed 0 bases and J shed 4 bases, with 5 bases lying between them. From germline, CDR1 is SGHVS and CDR2 FQNEAQ. The CDR3 contains 13 residues. The chain's CDR3 is CASSLALADTQYF. The CDR3 nucleotides read TGTGCCAGCAGCTTAGCGCTAGCAGATACGCAGTATTTT.

In nucleotides, the CDR3 is TGTGCCAGCAGTTTGACAGCAACTAATGAAAAACTGTTTTTT. Translation gives CASSLTATNEKLFF. The chain recombines TRBV27 with TRBJ1-4; weak D call: TRBD1 (5 bases). The V and J ends lost 3 bases and 0 bases respectively, with 5 bases between them. The CDR3 loop spans 14 amino acids. From germline, CDR1 is MNHEY and CDR2 SMNVEV (reference sequence).

The chain links TRBV10-3 to TRBJ2-7; D is unclear. This CDR3 comprises 13 residues. Per the germline V gene, CDR1 is ENHRY and CDR2 is SYGVKD. V shed 2 bases and J shed 2 bases, with 7 bases lying between them. CDR3 amino acids: CAISEDKTYEQYF. As DNA, the CDR3 is TGTGCCATCAGTGAGGACAAAACCTACGAGCAGTACTTC.

The chain carries TRBV5-1 and TRBJ2-7; D remains ambiguous. Germline CDR1 reads SGHRS; CDR2 reads YFSETQ. This CDR3 has 14 residues. The V end lost 2 bases, the J end lost 0 bases, and 9 bases lay between the germline ends. The chain's CDR3 is CASSFLSSSYEQYF. As DNA, the CDR3 is TGCGCCAGCAGCTTCCTCTCCAGCTCCTACGAGCAGTACTTC.

The chain is built from TRBV19 and TRBJ2-7; 11 bases map to TRBD2. Germline CDR1 is LNHDA and CDR2 is SQIVND (reference sequence). This CDR3 contains 14 residues. The J segment lost 2 bases and the V segment lost 3 bases, leaving 0 bases of the junction unmatched. This CDR3 reads CASSMGLAAYEQYF. CDR3 sequence (DNA): TGTGCCAGTAGTATGGGACTAGCGGCCTACGAGCAGTACTTC. Full variable domain (rest looked up from reference TRBV19 and TRBJ2-7): DGGITQSPKYLFRKEGQNVTLSCEQNLNHDAMYWYRQDPGQGLRLIYYSQIVNDFQKGDIAEGYSVSREKKESFPLTVTSAQKNPTAFYLCASSMGLAAYEQYFGPGTRLTVT.

This chain joins TRBV27 and TRBJ2-7; D ambiguous. Trimming took off 0 bases at V and 3 bases at J, with 9 bases between the two ends. The CDR3 is 14 amino acids. Germline V lookup: CDR1 MNHEY, CDR2 SMNVEV (reference sequence). CDR3 sequence reads: CASSLSMTDYEQYF. CDR3 nucleotides: TGTGCCAGCAGTTTATCGATGACGGACTACGAGCAGTACTTC.

V and J are TRBV7-9 and TRBJ2-7; the D gene is possibly TRBD1 (5 bases). Trimming stripped 0 bases from V and 0 bases from J, with 12 bases between. The CDR3 is made up of 16 amino acids. Germline CDR1 is SEHNR and CDR2 is FQNEAQ (reference sequence). The CDR3 DNA is TGTGCCAGCAGCTTAGCGTACAGGTCCCTCTCCTACGAGCAGTACTTC. Encoded protein: CASSLAYRSLSYEQYF.

V usage is TRBV27 and J usage is TRBJ2-7, with 9 bases lining up with TRBD1. Germline V gene lookup returns CDR1 MNHEY and CDR2 SMNVEV (reference sequence). The CDR3 runs to 15 residues. Germline trimming cut 3 bases from V and 4 bases from J; bases unmatched to any gene: 7. The CDR3 loop reads CASSFTGTGFYEQYF. The CDR3 DNA reads as TGTGCCAGCAGTTTTACCGGGACAGGGTTTTACGAGCAGTACTTC.

This clone appeared once. The chain joins TRBV2 to TRBJ2-1; TRBD2 agrees at 9 bases. The length of the CDR3 is 14 residues. The germline V gene has CDR1 SNHLY and CDR2 FYNNEI. Germline trimming cut 5 bases from V and 4 bases from J; bases unmatched to any gene: 3. This CDR3 is CASSSGGPYNEQFF. In DNA form, the CDR3 reads TGTGCCAGCAGTAGCGGGGGGCCGTACAATGAGCAGTTCTTC.